Each of the 5 T cell receptor beta chains below was sequenced from the same sample in a study of T cells expressing NK-cell markers (dated by TCRdb to the early 2020s). The library relied on 5' RACE. TCRdb lists the instrument as Illumina HiSeq 2000. After TCRdb reprocessed the reads, each CDR3 protein sequence was kept as one row, without DNA. This sample's records show roughly 160,000 distinct CDR3 sequences. 20% to 25% of the sample comes from the top ten. Specimen: blood T cells: a sorted CD56 or NKG2C T cell subset, CD4+ or CD8+ T cells, or bulk PBMC T cells (not recorded which). The origin of the receptors is a man aged 18-70 years in good health.

This chain joins TRBV9 and TRBJ2-3; TCRdb's D call of TRBD2 is untestable without DNA. Germline CDR1 and CDR2: SGDLS and YYNGEE. CDR3 length: 17 residues. CDR3 loop: CASSVTSGGAFTDTQYF.

V is TRBV3-1 and J is TRBJ2-2. The CDR3 is 14 amino acids. Germline CDR1 and CDR2: LGHDT and YNNKEL (reference sequence). The chain's CDR3 is CASTLTVNTGELFF.

V gene TRBV7-2 combines with J gene TRBJ2-7; TCRdb gives TRBD1 as the D gene, but with no DNA this cannot be confirmed. The CDR3 has 14 amino acids. CDR1 is SGHTA, CDR2 FQGNSA, per germline. The CDR3 sequence is CASSFYGTGYEQYF. Together with reference TRBV7-2 and TRBJ2-7, the CDR3 gives the full variable domain: GAGVSQSPSNKVTEKGKDVELRCDPISGHTALYWYRQSLGQGLEFLIYFQGNSAPDKSGLPSDRFSAERTGGSVSTLTIQRTQQEDSAVYLCASSFYGTGYEQYFGPGTRLTVT.

The chain links TRBV6-1 to TRBJ2-7; the D call of TRBD2 rests on TCRdb alone, since no DNA is present to check it. Germline V gene sequence: CDR1 MNHNS, CDR2 SASEGT. The CDR3 spans 14 residues. CDR3 loop: CASSDYSGLGEQYF.

The rearrangement uses TRBV27 and TRBJ2-1. CDR1 and CDR2 from the germline V gene are MNHEY and SMNVEV (reference sequence). The CDR3 is made up of 13 amino acids. The CDR3: CASSLSRFREQFF.